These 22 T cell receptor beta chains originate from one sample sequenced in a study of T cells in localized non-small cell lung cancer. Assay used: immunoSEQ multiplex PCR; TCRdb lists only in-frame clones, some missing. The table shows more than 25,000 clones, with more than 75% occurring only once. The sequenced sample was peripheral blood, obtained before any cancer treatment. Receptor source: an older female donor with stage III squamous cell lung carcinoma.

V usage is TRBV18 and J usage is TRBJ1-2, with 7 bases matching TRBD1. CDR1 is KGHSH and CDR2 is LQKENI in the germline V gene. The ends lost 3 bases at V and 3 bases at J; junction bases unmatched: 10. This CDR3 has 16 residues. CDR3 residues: CASSPRQGQGDYGYTF. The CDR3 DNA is TGTGCCAGCTCACCCCGACAGGGTCAAGGGGACTATGGCTACACCTTC.

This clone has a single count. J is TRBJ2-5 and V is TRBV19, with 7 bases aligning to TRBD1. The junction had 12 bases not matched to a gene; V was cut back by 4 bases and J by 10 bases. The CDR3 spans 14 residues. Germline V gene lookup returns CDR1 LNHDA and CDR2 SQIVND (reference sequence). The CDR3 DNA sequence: TGTGCCAGTAGTACCCTCGACAGGGTAGGGAGCCAGTACTTC. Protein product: CASSTLDRVGSQYF.

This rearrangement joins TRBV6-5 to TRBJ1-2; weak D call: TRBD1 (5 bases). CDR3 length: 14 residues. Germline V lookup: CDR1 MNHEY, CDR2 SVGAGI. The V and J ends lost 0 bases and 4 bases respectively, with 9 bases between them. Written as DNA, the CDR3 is TGTGCCAGCAGTTACTCGCGGGGGACCTATGGCTACACCTTC. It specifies CASSYSRGTYGYTF.

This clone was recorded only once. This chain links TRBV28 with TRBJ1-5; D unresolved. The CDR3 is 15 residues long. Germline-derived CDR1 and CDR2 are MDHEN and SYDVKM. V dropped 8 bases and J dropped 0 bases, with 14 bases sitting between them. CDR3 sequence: CASASSGISNQPQHF. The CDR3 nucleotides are TGTGCCAGCGCCTCAAGTGGGATTAGCAATCAGCCCCAGCATTTT.

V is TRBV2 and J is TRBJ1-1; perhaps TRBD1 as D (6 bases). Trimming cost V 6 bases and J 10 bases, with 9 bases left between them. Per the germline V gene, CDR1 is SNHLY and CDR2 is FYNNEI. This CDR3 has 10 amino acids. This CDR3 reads CASRGAGAFF. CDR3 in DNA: TGTGCCAGCAGGGGGGCGGGAGCTTTCTTT.

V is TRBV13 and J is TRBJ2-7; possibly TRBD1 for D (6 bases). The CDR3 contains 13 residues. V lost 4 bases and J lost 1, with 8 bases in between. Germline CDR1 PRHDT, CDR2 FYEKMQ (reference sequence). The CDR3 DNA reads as TGTGCCAGCAGCTCGGACAGATCCTACGAGCAGTACTTC. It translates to CASSSDRSYEQYF. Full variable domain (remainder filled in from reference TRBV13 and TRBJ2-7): AAGVIQSPRHLIKEKRETATLKCYPIPRHDTVYWYQQGPGQDPQFLISFYEKMQSDKGSIPDRFSAQQFSDYHSELNMSSLELGDSALYFCASSSDRSYEQYFGPGTRLTVT.

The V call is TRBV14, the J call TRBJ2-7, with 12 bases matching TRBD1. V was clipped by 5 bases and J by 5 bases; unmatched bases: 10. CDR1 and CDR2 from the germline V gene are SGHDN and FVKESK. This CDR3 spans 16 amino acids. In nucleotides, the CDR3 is TGTGCCAGCAGCAACTTACCGGGACAGGGGGCGGACGAGCAGTACTTC. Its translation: CASSNLPGQGADEQYF.

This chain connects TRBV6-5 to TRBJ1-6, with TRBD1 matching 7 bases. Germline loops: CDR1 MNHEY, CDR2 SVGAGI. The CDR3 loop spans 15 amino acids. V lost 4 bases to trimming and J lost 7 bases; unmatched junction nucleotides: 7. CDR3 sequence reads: CASSFGTVRNSPLHF. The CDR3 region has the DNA TGTGCCAGCAGTTTCGGGACAGTGAGGAATTCACCCCTCCACTTT.

The CDR3 here is CASSSRLAAYNEQFF. Here the CDR3 DNA reads TGTGCCAGCAGCTCTAGACTAGCGGCCTACAATGAGCAGTTCTTC. The rearrangement uses TRBV7-9 and TRBJ2-1, with TRBD2 matching 9 bases. CDR3 size: 15 residues. CDR1 and CDR2 (germline): SEHNR, FQNEAQ (reference sequence). J gave up 2 bases and V 4 bases, and 3 bases lay outside the gene matches.

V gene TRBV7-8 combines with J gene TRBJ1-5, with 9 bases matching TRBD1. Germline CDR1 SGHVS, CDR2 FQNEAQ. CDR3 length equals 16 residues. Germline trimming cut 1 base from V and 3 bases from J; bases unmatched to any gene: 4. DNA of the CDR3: TGTGCCAGCAGCTTAGTAGGGACAGGGAACAATCAGCCCCAGCATTTT. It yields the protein CASSLVGTGNNQPQHF.

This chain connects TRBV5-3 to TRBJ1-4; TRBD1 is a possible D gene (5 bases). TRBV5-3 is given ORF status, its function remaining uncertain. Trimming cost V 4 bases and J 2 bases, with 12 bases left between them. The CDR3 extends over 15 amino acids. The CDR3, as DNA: TGTGCCAGAAGCCCGGCAGGGACGACTAATGAAAAACTGTTTTTT. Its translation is CARSPAGTTNEKLFF.

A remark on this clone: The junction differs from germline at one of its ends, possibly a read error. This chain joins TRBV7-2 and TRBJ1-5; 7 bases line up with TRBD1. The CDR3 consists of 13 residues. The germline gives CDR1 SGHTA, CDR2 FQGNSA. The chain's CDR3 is CASSLEGNRGQNF. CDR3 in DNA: TGTGCCAGCAGCTTAGAGGGGAATCGGGGACAGAATTTT.

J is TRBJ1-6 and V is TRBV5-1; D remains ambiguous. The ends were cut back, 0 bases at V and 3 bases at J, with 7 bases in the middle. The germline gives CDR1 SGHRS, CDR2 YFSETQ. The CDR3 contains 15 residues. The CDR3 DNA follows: TGCGCCAGCAGCTTGGATTACGTCTATAATTCACCCCTCCACTTT. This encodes CASSLDYVYNSPLHF.

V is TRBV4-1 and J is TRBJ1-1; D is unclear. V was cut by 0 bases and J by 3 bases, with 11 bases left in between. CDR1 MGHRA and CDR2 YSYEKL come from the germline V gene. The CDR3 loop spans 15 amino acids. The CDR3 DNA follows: TGCGCCAGCAGCCAAGATCCGGGAAGGGACACTGAAGCTTTCTTT. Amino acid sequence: CASSQDPGRDTEAFF.

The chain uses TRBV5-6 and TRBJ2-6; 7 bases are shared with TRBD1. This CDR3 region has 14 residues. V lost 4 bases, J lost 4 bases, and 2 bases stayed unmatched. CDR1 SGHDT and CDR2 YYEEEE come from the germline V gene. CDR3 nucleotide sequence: TGTGCCAGCAGCCCCAGGGGGGGGGCCAACGTCCTGACTTTC. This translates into CASSPRGGANVLTF.

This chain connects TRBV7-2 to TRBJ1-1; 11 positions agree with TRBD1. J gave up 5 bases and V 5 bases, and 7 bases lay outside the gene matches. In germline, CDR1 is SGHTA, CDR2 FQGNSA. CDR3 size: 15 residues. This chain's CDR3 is CASSLLGQGATEAFF. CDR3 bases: TGTGCCAGCAGCCTACTCGGACAGGGGGCTACTGAAGCTTTCTTT.

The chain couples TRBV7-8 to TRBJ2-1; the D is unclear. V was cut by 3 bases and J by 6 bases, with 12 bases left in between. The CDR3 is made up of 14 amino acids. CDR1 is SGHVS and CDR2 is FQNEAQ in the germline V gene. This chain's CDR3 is CASSLPVRGNEQFF. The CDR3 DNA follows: TGTGCCAGCAGCTTGCCCGTCCGCGGCAATGAGCAGTTCTTC.

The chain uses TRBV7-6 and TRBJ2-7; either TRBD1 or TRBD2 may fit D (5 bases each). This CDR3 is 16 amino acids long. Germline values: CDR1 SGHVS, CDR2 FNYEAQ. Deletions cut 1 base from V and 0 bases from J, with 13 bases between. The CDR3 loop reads CASSLGLGTASYEQYF. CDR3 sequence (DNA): TGTGCCAGCAGCTTAGGGCTTGGGACGGCCTCCTACGAGCAGTACTTC.

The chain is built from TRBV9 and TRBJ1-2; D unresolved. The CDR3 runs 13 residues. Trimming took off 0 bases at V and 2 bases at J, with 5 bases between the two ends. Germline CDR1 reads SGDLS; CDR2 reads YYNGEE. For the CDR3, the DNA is TGTGCCAGCAGCGTAGGCAGAAACTATGGCTACACCTTC. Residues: CASSVGRNYGYTF.

DNA for the CDR3: TGTGCCAGCAGCCTATCGCGTCAGCCCCAGCATTTT. It is translated as CASSLSRQPQHF. The chain carries TRBV11-3 and TRBJ1-5, with D unclear. Per the germline V gene, CDR1 is SGHNT and CDR2 is YENEEA. V lost 5 bases and J lost 6, with 8 bases in between. The CDR3 contains 12 residues.

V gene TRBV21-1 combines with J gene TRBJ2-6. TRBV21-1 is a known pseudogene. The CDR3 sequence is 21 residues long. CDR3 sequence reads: CASSNCSRAECLKCRANVLTF. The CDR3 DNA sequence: TGTGCCAGCAGCAATTGTTCTCGGGCGGAGTGTCTAAAGTGTCGGGCCAACGTCCTGACTTTC.

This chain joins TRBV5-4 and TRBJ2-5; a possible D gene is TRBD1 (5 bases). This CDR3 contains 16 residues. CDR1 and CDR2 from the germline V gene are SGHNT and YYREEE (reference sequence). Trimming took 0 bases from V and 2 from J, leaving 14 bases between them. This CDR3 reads CASSLEPTAPQETQYF. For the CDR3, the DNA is TGTGCCAGCAGCTTGGAACCGACAGCTCCTCAAGAGACCCAGTACTTC.